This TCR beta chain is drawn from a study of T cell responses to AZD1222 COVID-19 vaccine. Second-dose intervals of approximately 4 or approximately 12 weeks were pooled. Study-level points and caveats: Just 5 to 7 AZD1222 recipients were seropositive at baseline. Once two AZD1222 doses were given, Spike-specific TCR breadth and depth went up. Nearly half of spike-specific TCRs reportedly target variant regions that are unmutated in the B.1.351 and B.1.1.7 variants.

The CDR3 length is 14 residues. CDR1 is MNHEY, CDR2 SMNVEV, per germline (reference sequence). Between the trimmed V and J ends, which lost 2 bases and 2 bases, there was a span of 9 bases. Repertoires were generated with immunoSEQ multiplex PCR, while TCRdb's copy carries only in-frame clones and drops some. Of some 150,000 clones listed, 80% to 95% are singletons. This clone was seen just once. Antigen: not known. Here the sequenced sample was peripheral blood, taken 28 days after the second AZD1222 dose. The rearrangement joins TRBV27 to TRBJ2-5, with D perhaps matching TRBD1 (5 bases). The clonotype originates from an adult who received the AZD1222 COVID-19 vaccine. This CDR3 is CASSLDRLQETQYF. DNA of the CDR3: TGTGCCAGCAGTTTAGACAGATTACAAGAGACCCAGTACTTC.